The clone carrying this T cell receptor beta chain appeared a few times. Its cognate antigen is unknown. Trimming cost V 8 bases and J 5 bases, with 19 bases left between them. This CDR3 is 14 amino acids long. Germline V gives CDR1 MNHEY, CDR2 SMNVEV (reference sequence). The sample comes from a study of response to subunit inactivated influenza vaccine. Study results and caveats: Each seasonal influenza vaccination recruits few new T cells, the authors suggested.

Each CDR3 protein is one row after TCRdb ran MiXCR on the RT-PCR reads. The table lists hundreds of thousands of distinct CDR3 sequences, around 13% of them singletons, with around 13% in the top ten. The chain has TRBV27 and TRBJ2-7; D may be TRBD2 (6 bases). This clonotype was obtained from a man between 50 and 59 years old who received an inactivated influenza vaccine. The input for sequencing was PBMCs from blood, taken 45 days after vaccination. The chain's CDR3 is CASREGGVSHEQYF. In DNA form, the CDR3 reads TGTGCCAGCCGGGAAGGCGGGGTGTCGCACGAGCAGTACTTC.